This T cell receptor beta chain came from a study of Ad26.COV2.S vaccination and SARS-CoV-2 variants. Study-level background: Intramuscularly, Ad26.COV2.S was given either once or twice, 56 days apart. Study observations and caveats: Following vaccination, spike-specific CD8+ and CD4+ T cell responses reportedly exhibited substantial breadth.

Measured with immunoSEQ multiplex PCR; TCRdb has only the in-frame clones, and not every one. The sample yields a few hundred thousand clones, around nine tenths seen once. The CDR3 length is 13 residues. CDR1 and CDR2 (germline): SGHTA, FQGNSA. Deletions cut 1 base from V and 2 bases from J, with 5 bases between. Treatment denoted: around 19 received Ad26.COV2.S at low or high dose, single or two shots; 5 received placebo; per-sample allocation not given. Samples were taken on day 63 after the first vaccine or placebo injection. This clone was recorded only once. Its specificity is unknown. The gene calls are TRBV7-2 and TRBJ1-1; D gene ambiguous. This sequence originates from a person aged 18-65 years who received the Ad26.COV2.S COVID-19 vaccine or a placebo. This specimen was peripheral blood, taken in a trial of Ad26.COV2.S vaccine versus placebo. CDR3 residues: CASSLVPNTEAFF. As DNA, the CDR3 is TGTGCCAGCAGCTTAGTACCCAACACTGAAGCTTTCTTT.